The 14 T cell receptor beta chains below come from one sample, sequenced in a study of T cells after yellow fever vaccination. TCRdb itself ran the 5' RACE reads through MiXCR, one entry per CDR3 protein. The sample includes about 350,000 distinct CDR3 sequences, 8.1% of them seen just once. The sample here was PBMCs, taken about 41 days after the first yellow fever vaccination. The receptors shown here come from a man in his late teens or twenties who received the YFV17D yellow fever vaccine.

J is TRBJ2-1 and V is TRBV7-8, with D unresolved. The CDR3 totals 16 residues. Germline-derived CDR1 and CDR2 are SGHVS and FQNEAQ. The V end was cut by 4 bases, the J end by 5 bases, with 18 bases between. The CDR3 DNA reads TGTGCCAGCAGCTCCCCCTCGCGTAGGTACGACAATGAGCAGTTCTTC. It specifies CASSSPSRRYDNEQFF.

This clonotype was picked up many times. The rearrangement links TRBV29-1 to TRBJ2-2, with a tentative D call TRBD1 (7 bases). V dropped 0 bases and J dropped 4 bases, with 24 bases sitting between them. The CDR3 contains 19 residues. Germline CDR1 is SQVTM and CDR2 is ANQGSEA. The CDR3 protein is CSVEDPFNGGTVSTGELFF. In nucleotides, the CDR3 is TGCAGCGTTGAAGATCCATTTAACGGAGGGACAGTAAGCACCGGGGAGCTGTTTTTT.

This chain links TRBV27 with TRBJ2-6; no clear D. The CDR3 sequence is 13 residues long. Germline CDR1 is MNHEY and CDR2 is SMNVEV (reference sequence). V lost 4 bases and J lost 4, with 5 bases in between. The CDR3 loop reads CASSYTGANVLTF. The DNA of the CDR3 is TGTGCCAGCAGTTATACCGGGGCCAACGTCCTGACTTTC.

This chain links TRBV30 with TRBJ1-1; D remains ambiguous. Germline CDR1 and CDR2: GTSNPN and SVGIG (reference sequence). This CDR3 has 13 residues. Trimming left V 0 bases short and J 1 base short, with 6 bases between. DNA for the CDR3: TGTGCCTGGAGTGTACAGTCGAACACTGAAGCTTTCTTT. Translated, it gives CAWSVQSNTEAFF. The variable domain in full, completed from reference TRBV30 and TRBJ1-1, reads SQTIHQWPATLVQPVGSPLSLECTVEGTSNPNLYWYRQAAGRGLQLLFYSVGIGQISSEVPQNLSASRPQDRQFILSSKKLLLSDSGFYLCAWSVQSNTEAFFGQGTRLTVV.

This clonotype turned up a few times. The chain couples TRBV5-1 to TRBJ2-3, with D perhaps TRBD2 (5 bases). Trimming removed 4 bases from V and 0 bases from J, with 12 bases in between. Germline V gene lookup returns CDR1 SGHRS and CDR2 YFSETQ. The CDR3 spans 15 residues. CDR3 sequence: CASSEDYSSTDTQYF. The CDR3 nucleotides are TGCGCCAGCAGCGAAGACTACTCTAGCACAGATACGCAGTATTTT.

This clonotype was detected only a few times. The chain joins TRBV7-2 to TRBJ1-5, with TRBD1 identical over 7 bases. CDR3 length: 14 amino acids. Looked up from germline, CDR1 is SGHTA and CDR2 is FQGNSA. J was trimmed by 6 bases and V by 4 bases; bases with no gene match: 6. In DNA, the CDR3 is TGTGCCAGCAGCTCAGGGGGTATGTCTCAGCCCCAGCATTTT. As protein: CASSSGGMSQPQHF. Based on the CDR3 plus reference TRBV7-2 and TRBJ1-5, the full variable domain is GAGVSQSPSNKVTEKGKDVELRCDPISGHTALYWYRQSLGQGLEFLIYFQGNSAPDKSGLPSDRFSAERTGGSVSTLTIQRTQQEDSAVYLCASSSGGMSQPQHFGDGTRLSIL.

The chain recombines TRBV5-1 with TRBJ1-1; TRBD1 is a possible D gene (5 bases). Germline V lookup: CDR1 SGHRS, CDR2 YFSETQ. V shed 0 bases and J shed 3 bases, with 15 bases lying between them. The CDR3 runs 16 residues. The CDR3 bases are TGCGCCAGCAGCTTGGTCGGGGCGGGGTCGGACACTGAAGCTTTCTTT. Its protein product is CASSLVGAGSDTEAFF.

J is TRBJ1-5 and V is TRBV12-3 or TRBV12-4; perhaps TRBD1 as D (5 bases). Trimming took 6 bases from V and 0 from J, leaving 12 bases between them. The CDR3 is made up of 15 amino acids. Here the CDR3 reads CASSPDSYSNQPQHF. The DNA of the CDR3 is TGTGCCAGCAGCCCTGACAGTTATAGCAATCAGCCCCAGCATTTT.

This clonotype came up a few times. The J gene is TRBJ2-5, the V gene TRBV6-1, with D unclear. V was clipped by 5 bases and J by 4 bases, with 14 bases between them. CDR1 and CDR2 from the germline V gene are MNHNS and SASEGT. This CDR3 region has 14 residues. CDR3 in amino acids: CASSPFRARETQYF. The DNA of the CDR3 is TGTGCCAGCAGTCCCTTTCGAGCCCGAGAGACCCAGTACTTC.

This clonotype has only a few counts. V gene TRBV30 combines with J gene TRBJ2-7, with D unresolved. The CDR3 extends over 11 amino acids. Germline V gives CDR1 GTSNPN, CDR2 SVGIG (reference sequence). CDR3 protein: CESVGIYEQYF. The CDR3 region has the DNA TGTGAGAGTGTCGGTATCTACGAGCAGTACTTC.

A few counts support this clonotype. This chain joins TRBV7-9 and TRBJ2-5, with a weak D call TRBD2 (5 bases). Germline V gene lookup returns CDR1 SEHNR and CDR2 FQNEAQ (reference sequence). This CDR3 is built from 16 residues. Trimming took 2 bases from V and 3 from J, leaving 16 bases between them. Here the CDR3 DNA reads TGTGCCAGCAGCTTAAACGAGGGAAATGGAGAAGAGACCCAGTACTTC. It specifies CASSLNEGNGEETQYF.

This clonotype was seen a few times. The J gene is TRBJ2-3, the V gene TRBV4-3; 11 positions match TRBD1. CDR1 is LGHNA, CDR2 YSLEER, per germline. This CDR3 region has 17 residues. With V trimmed by 1 base and J by 2 bases, 5 bases remained unmatched. This CDR3 reads CASSQAGTGGFTDTQYF. The DNA for the CDR3 is TGCGCCAGCAGCCAAGCCGGGACAGGGGGTTTCACAGATACGCAGTATTTT.

This clonotype was seen more than once but under ten times. V is TRBV4-3 and J is TRBJ2-1, with D perhaps TRBD2 (6 bases). The germline V gene has CDR1 LGHNA and CDR2 YSLEER. The CDR3 has 17 amino acids. The V and J ends lost 3 bases and 0 bases respectively, with 15 bases between them. DNA for the CDR3: TGCGCCAGCAGCCACAATCTACTAGCCAGCTCCTACAATGAGCAGTTCTTC. It specifies CASSHNLLASSYNEQFF.

The CDR3 sequence is CASSTPGLTNGYTF. CDR3 coding DNA: TGTGCCAGTAGTACCCCGGGACTGACTAATGGCTACACCTTC. J is TRBJ1-2 and V is TRBV19, with D tentatively TRBD1 (5 bases). Germline V CDR1 and CDR2: LNHDA, SQIVND (reference sequence). The length of the CDR3 is 14 residues. Trimming removed 4 bases at V and 6 bases at J, with 15 bases between.